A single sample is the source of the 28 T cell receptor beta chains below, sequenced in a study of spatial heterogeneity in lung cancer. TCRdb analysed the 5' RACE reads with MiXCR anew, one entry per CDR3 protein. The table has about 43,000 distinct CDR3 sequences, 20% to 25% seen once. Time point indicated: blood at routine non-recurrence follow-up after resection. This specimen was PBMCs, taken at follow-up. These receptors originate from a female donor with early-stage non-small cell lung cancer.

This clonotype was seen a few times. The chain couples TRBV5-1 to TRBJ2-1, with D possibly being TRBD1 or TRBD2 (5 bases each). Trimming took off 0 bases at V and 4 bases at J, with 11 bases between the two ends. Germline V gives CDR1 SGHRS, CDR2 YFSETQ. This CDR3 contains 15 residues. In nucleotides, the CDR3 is TGCGCCAGCAGCTTGGAAGGTTGGGGGTACAATGAGCAGTTCTTC. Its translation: CASSLEGWGYNEQFF.

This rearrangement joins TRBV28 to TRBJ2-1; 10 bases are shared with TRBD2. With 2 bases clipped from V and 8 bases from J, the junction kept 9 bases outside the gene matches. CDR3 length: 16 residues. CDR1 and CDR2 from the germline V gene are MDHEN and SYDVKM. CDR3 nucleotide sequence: TGTGCCAGCAGTTTAAATCCTAGCGGGAGCCTCGATGAGCAGTTCTTC. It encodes CASSLNPSGSLDEQFF. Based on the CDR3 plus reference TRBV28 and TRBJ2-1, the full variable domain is DVKVTQSSRYLVKRTGEKVFLECVQDMDHENMFWYRQDPGLGLRLIYFSYDVKMKEKGDIPEGYSVSREKKERFSLILESASTNQTSMYLCASSLNPSGSLDEQFFGPGTRLTVL.

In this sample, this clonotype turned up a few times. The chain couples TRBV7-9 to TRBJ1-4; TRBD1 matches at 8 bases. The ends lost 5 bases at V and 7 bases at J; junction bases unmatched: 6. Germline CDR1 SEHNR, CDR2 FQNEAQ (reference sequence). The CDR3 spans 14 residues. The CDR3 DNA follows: TGTGCCAGCAGCCCCGGACAGGGAGGTGAAAAACTGTTTTTT. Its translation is CASSPGQGGEKLFF.

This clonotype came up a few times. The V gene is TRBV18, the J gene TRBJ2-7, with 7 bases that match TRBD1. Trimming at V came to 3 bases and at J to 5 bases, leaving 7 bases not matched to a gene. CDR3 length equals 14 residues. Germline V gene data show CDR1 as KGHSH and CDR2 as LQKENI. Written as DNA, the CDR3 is TGTGCCAGCTCACCCTCGACAGGGCCCGACGAGCAGTACTTC. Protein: CASSPSTGPDEQYF.

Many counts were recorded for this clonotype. CDR3 coding DNA: TGCGCCAGCAGCTTAAACAACAATGAGCAGTTCTTC. Amino acid sequence: CASSLNNNEQFF. The chain employs TRBV5-1 and TRBJ2-1; D unclear. The CDR3 sequence is 12 residues long. Germline V gene data show CDR1 as SGHRS and CDR2 as YFSETQ. Trimming stripped 2 bases from V and 5 bases from J, with 5 bases between.

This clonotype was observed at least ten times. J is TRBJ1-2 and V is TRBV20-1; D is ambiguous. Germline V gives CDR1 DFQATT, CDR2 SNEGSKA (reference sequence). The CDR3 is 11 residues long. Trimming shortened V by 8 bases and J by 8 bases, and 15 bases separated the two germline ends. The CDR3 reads CSPREGDGYTF. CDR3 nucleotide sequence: TGCAGTCCGAGAGAGGGCGACGGCTACACCTTC.

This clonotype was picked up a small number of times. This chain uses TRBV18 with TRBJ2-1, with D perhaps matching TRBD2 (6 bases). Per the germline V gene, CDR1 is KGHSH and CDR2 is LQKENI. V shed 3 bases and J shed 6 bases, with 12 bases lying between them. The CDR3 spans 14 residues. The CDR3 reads CASSPQRRGNEQFF. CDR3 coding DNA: TGTGCCAGCTCACCCCAAAGGCGGGGCAATGAGCAGTTCTTC. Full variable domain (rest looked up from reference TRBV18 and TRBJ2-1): NAGVMQNPRHLVRRRGQEARLRCSPMKGHSHVYWYRQLPEEGLKFMVYLQKENIIDESGMPKERFSAEFPKEGPSILRIQQVVRGDSAAYFCASSPQRRGNEQFFGPGTRLTVL.

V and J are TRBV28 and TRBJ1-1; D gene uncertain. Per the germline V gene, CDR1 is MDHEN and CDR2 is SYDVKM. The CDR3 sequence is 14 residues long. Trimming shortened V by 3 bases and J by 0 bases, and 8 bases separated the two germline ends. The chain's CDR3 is CASSFFLMNTEAFF. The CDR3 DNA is TGTGCCAGCAGTTTTTTCCTAATGAACACTGAAGCTTTCTTT.

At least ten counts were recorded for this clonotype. CDR3 residues: CASSYGGRGTTNEKLFF. The CDR3 nucleotides are TGTGCCAGCAGTTACGGTGGACGGGGTACAACTAATGAAAAACTGTTTTTT. The chain carries TRBV6-6 and TRBJ1-4; no reliable D call. The CDR3 runs to 17 residues. From germline, CDR1 is MNHNY and CDR2 SVGAGI (reference sequence). V lost 2 bases to trimming and J lost 0 bases, with 13 bases between them.

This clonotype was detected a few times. The CDR3 bases are TGTGCCAGCAGTTTATTCGGCGAAAAACTGTTTTTT. It yields the protein CASSLFGEKLFF. J is TRBJ1-4 and V is TRBV12-3 or TRBV12-4, with D hard to call. V lost 2 bases and J lost 8, with 6 bases in between. The CDR3 is 12 residues long.

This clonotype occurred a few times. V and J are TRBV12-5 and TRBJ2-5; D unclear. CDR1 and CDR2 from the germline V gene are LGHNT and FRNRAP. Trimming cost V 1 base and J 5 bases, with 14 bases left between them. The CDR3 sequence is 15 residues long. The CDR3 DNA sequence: TGTGCTAGTGGTTTGGGAAGACCCCTGGACGAGACCCAGTACTTC. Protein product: CASGLGRPLDETQYF.

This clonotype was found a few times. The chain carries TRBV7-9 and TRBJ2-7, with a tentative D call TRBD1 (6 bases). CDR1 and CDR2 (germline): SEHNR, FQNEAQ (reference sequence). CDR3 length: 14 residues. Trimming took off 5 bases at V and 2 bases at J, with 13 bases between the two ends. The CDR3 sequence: CASSPPRQAYEQYF. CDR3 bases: TGTGCCAGCAGCCCCCCTAGACAGGCCTACGAGCAGTACTTC. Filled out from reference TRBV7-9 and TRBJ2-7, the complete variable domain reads DTGVSQNPRHKITKRGQNVTFRCDPISEHNRLYWYRQTLGQGPEFLTYFQNEAQLEKSRLLSDRFSAERPKGSFSTLEIQRTEQGDSAMYLCASSPPRQAYEQYFGPGTRLTVT.

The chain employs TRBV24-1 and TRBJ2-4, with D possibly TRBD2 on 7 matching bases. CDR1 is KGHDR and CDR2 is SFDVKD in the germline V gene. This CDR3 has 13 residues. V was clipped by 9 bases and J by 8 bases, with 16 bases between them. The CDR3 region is CATGGGREDIQYF. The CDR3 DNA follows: TGTGCCACCGGGGGGGGCAGGGAGGACATTCAGTACTTC.

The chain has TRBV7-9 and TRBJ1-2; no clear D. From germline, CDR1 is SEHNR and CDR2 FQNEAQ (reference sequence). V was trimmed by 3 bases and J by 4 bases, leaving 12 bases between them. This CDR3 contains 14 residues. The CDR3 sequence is CASSLLYSIYGYTF. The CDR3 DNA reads TGTGCCAGCAGCTTGCTTTACTCTATCTATGGCTACACCTTC.

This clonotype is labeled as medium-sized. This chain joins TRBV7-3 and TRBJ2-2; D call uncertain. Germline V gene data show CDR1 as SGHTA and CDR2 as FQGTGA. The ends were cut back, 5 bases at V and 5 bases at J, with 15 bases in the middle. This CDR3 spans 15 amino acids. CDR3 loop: CASSPLGGQTGELFF. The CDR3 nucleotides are TGTGCCAGCAGCCCTTTGGGTGGCCAGACCGGGGAGCTGTTTTTT.

The chain's CDR3 is CASSPLMGGQSSYNEQFF. CDR3 DNA: TGTGCCAGCAGCCCACTCATGGGGGGTCAGAGTTCCTACAATGAGCAGTTCTTC. The chain employs TRBV11-2 and TRBJ2-1; possible D gene TRBD2, 6 bases. The CDR3 runs to 18 residues. V dropped 5 bases and J dropped 1 base, with 21 bases sitting between them. Germline loops: CDR1 SGHAT, CDR2 FQNNGV. Full variable domain (remainder filled in from reference TRBV11-2 and TRBJ2-1): EAGVAQSPRYKIIEKRQSVAFWCNPISGHATLYWYQQILGQGPKLLIQFQNNGVVDDSQLPKDRFSAERLKGVDSTLKIQPAKLEDSAVYLCASSPLMGGQSSYNEQFFGPGTRLTVL.

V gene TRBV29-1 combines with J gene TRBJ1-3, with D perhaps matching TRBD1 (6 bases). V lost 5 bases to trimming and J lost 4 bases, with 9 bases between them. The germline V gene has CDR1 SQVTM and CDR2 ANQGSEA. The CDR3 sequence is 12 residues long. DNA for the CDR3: TGCAGCGTTTTGACAGGAGGAAACACCATATATTTT. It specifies CSVLTGGNTIYF.

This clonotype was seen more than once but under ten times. This CDR3 reads CASSLESGSPLHF. The CDR3 bases are TGTGCCAGCAGCTTAGAGTCTGGGTCACCCCTCCACTTT. V and J are TRBV7-9 and TRBJ1-6; D is ambiguous. V lost 1 base to trimming and J lost 10 bases, with 8 bases between them. CDR3 length: 13 amino acids. The germline V gene encodes CDR1 SEHNR and CDR2 FQNEAQ (reference sequence).

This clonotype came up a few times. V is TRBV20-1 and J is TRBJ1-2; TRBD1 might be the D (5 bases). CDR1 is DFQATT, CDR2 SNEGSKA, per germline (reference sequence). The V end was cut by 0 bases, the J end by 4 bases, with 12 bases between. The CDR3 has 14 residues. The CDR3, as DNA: TGCAGTGCTAGAGATTTCGGGGGACGCTATGGCTACACCTTC. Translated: CSARDFGGRYGYTF.

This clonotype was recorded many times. CDR3 bases: TGTGCCAGCAGCTTAGCAGACTCTGGAAACACCATATATTTT. Translation: CASSLADSGNTIYF. This sequence joins TRBV11-2 and TRBJ1-3; D ambiguous. This CDR3 contains 14 residues. With 1 base removed from V and 0 bases from J, the gap between germline ends came to 4 bases. Germline V CDR1 and CDR2: SGHAT, FQNNGV.

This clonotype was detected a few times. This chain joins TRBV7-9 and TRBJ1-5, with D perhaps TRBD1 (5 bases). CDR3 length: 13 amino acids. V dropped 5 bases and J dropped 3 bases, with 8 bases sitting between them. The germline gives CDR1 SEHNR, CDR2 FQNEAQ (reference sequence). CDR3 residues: CASSPGINQPQHF. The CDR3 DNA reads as TGTGCCAGCAGCCCAGGGATCAATCAGCCCCAGCATTTT.

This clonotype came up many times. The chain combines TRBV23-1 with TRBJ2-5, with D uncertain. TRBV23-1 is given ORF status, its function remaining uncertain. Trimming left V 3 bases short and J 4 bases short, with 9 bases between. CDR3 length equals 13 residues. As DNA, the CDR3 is TGCGCCAGCAGTCAGGTTTACTCAGAGACCCAGTACTTC. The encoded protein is CASSQVYSETQYF.

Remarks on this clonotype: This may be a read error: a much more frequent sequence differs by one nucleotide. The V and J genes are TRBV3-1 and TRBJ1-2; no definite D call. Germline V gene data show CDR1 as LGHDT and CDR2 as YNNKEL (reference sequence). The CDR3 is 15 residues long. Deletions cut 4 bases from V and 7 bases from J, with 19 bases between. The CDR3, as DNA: TGTGCCAGCAGCCGAGATGCTACTTTAAGTGCTGGCTACACCTTC. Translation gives CASSRDATLSAGYTF.

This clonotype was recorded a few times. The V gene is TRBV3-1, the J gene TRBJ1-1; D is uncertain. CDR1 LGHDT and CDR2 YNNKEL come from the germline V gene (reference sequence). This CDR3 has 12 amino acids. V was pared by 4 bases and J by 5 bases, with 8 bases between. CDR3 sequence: CASSRRGTEAFF. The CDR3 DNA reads TGTGCCAGCAGCCGAAGAGGGACTGAAGCTTTCTTT.

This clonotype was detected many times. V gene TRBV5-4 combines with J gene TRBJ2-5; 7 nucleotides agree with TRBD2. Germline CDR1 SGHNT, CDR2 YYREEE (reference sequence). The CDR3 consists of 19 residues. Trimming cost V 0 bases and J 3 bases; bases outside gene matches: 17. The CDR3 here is CASSLGPILELAGKETQYF. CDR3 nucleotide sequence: TGTGCCAGCAGCTTGGGCCCGATATTAGAGTTAGCGGGCAAAGAGACCCAGTACTTC.

The CDR3 here is CASSSTNPFYGYTF. DNA of the CDR3: TGTGCCAGTAGTAGTACAAACCCCTTCTATGGCTACACCTTC. The chain joins TRBV19 to TRBJ1-2; D gene unclear. The CDR3 contains 14 residues. Germline lookup yields CDR1 LNHDA and CDR2 SQIVND (reference sequence). Trimming shortened V by 4 bases and J by 4 bases, and 13 bases separated the two germline ends.

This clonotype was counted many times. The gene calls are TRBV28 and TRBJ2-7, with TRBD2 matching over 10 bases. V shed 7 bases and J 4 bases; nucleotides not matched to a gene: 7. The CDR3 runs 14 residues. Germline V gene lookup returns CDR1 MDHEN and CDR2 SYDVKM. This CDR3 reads CASMGASGSYEQYF. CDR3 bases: TGTGCCAGCATGGGGGCTAGCGGGAGTTACGAGCAGTACTTC.

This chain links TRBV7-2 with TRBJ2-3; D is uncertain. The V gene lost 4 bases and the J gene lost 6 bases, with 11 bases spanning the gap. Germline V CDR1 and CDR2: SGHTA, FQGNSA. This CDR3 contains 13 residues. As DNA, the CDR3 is TGTGCCAGCAGCTCGAGCCTTTATGATACGCAGTATTTT. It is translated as CASSSSLYDTQYF.